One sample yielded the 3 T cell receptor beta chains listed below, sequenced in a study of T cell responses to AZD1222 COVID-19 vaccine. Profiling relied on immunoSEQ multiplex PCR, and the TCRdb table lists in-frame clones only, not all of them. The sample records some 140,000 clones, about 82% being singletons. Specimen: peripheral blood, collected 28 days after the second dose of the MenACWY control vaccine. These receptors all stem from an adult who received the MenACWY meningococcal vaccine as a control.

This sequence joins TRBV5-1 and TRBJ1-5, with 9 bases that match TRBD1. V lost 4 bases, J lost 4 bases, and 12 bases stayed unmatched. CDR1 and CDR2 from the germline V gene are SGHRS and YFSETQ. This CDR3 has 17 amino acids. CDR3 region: CASSTVPGQGLNQPQHF. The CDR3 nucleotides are TGCGCCAGCAGCACTGTACCGGGACAGGGCCTTAATCAGCCCCAGCATTTT.

Here the CDR3 reads CATKPSGTGGGELFF. CDR3 nucleotide sequence: TGTGCCACCAAACCCTCCGGGACAGGCGGCGGGGAGCTGTTTTTT. The rearrangement uses TRBV19 and TRBJ2-2; 8 bases are a match to TRBD1. Germline loops: CDR1 LNHDA, CDR2 SQIVND (reference sequence). J was trimmed by 7 bases and V by 10 bases; bases with no gene match: 14. This CDR3 has 15 residues.

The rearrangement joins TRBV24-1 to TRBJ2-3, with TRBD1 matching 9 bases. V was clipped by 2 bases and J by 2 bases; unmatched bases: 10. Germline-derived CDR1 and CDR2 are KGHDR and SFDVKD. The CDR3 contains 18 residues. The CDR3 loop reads CATSDYPPTGGFTDTQYF. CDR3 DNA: TGTGCCACCAGTGATTACCCACCGACAGGGGGGTTCACAGATACGCAGTATTTT.